These 20 T cell receptor beta chains were all obtained from the same sample, sequenced in a study of blood T cell repertoires in COVID-19. This table comes from immunoSEQ multiplex PCR, and its TCRdb copy is limited to in-frame clones, with some not included. The sample includes more than 300,000 clones, approximately 84% of them seen just once. The material sequenced was PBMCs or T cells enriched from blood (not recorded which). The receptors were gathered from a man younger than 45 who had recovered from COVID-19.

V and J are TRBV2 and TRBJ1-5, with D maybe TRBD1 (5 bases). V lost 6 bases and J lost 6, with 15 bases in between. Germline V lookup: CDR1 SNHLY, CDR2 FYNNEI. This CDR3 has 14 residues. The CDR3: CASSGGAMVQPQHF. In DNA, the CDR3 is TGTGCCAGCAGCGGAGGGGCTATGGTTCAGCCCCAGCATTTT.

The chain carries TRBV19 and TRBJ2-5; 10 nucleotides match TRBD2. The CDR3 runs to 15 residues. Germline trimming cut 6 bases from V and 4 bases from J; bases unmatched to any gene: 8. From germline, CDR1 is LNHDA and CDR2 SQIVND (reference sequence). CDR3: CASSQGGLARETQYF. The CDR3, as DNA: TGTGCCAGTAGCCAAGGGGGACTAGCGCGAGAGACCCAGTACTTC.

The J gene is TRBJ1-5, the V gene TRBV19; 7 bases fit TRBD1. The V gene end was trimmed by 7 bases and the J gene end by 6 bases; junction bases not matched to a gene: 12. Germline assignment: CDR1 LNHDA and CDR2 SQIVND (reference sequence). This CDR3 region has 15 residues. CDR3 nucleotides: TGTGCCAGTAAGGGGGCAGGGGGGTCACTTCAGCCCCAGCATTTT. This sequence encodes CASKGAGGSLQPQHF.

V and J are TRBV11-2 and TRBJ1-1; a possible D gene is TRBD1 (6 bases). The CDR3 has 16 amino acids. With 5 bases removed from V and 0 bases from J, the gap between germline ends came to 16 bases. Germline V CDR1 and CDR2: SGHAT, FQNNGV. The CDR3 protein is CASSPSYRVMNTEAFF. The CDR3, as DNA: TGTGCCAGCAGCCCGAGCTACAGGGTAATGAACACTGAAGCTTTCTTT.

V usage is TRBV3-1 (or the pseudogene TRBV3-2) and J usage is TRBJ1-1, with D maybe TRBD1 (6 bases). The CDR3 contains 14 residues. Germline V CDR1 and CDR2: LGHDT, YNNKEL (reference sequence). Trimming took 4 bases from V and 9 from J, leaving 18 bases between them. CDR3 in amino acids: CASSPGTGGRQAFF. The DNA of the CDR3 is TGTGCCAGCAGCCCCGGTACGGGGGGCCGGCAAGCTTTCTTT.

This clone was seen a single time. The J gene is TRBJ2-7, the V gene TRBV27; perhaps TRBD2 as D (6 bases). The CDR3 extends over 12 amino acids. Per the germline V gene, CDR1 is MNHEY and CDR2 is SMNVEV (reference sequence). Trimming cost V 5 bases and J 3 bases, with 8 bases left between them. The CDR3 loop reads CASSGGVYEQYF. CDR3 DNA sequence: TGTGCCAGCAGTGGCGGGGTCTACGAGCAGTACTTC.

This chain uses TRBV19 with TRBJ1-1, with D unresolved. Trimming left V 7 bases short and J 2 bases short, with 5 bases between. The germline CDR1 and CDR2 sequences are LNHDA and SQIVND (reference sequence). This CDR3 has 11 amino acids. DNA of the CDR3: TGTGCCAGTACCCTCAACACTGAAGCTTTCTTT. It translates to CASTLNTEAFF.

The V and J genes are TRBV30 and TRBJ1-2; D gene uncertain. CDR1 and CDR2 (germline): GTSNPN, SVGIG (reference sequence). Trimming pared 1 base from V and 3 bases from J, leaving 9 bases between. The CDR3 is made up of 13 amino acids. In DNA, the CDR3 is TGTGCCTGGAGTGAAGACACCTACTATGGCTACACCTTC. It specifies CAWSEDTYYGYTF.

Written as DNA, the CDR3 is TGTGCCAGCATCCCCCGGGACAGGGGGCATGAAGCTTTCTTT. It yields the protein CASIPRDRGHEAFF. This rearrangement joins TRBV3-1 (or the pseudogene TRBV3-2) to TRBJ1-1; 12 bases fit TRBD1. V lost 7 bases to trimming and J lost 7 bases; unmatched junction nucleotides: 7. The CDR3 has 14 residues. Germline V gene lookup returns CDR1 LGHDT and CDR2 YNNKEL (reference sequence).

This clone was seen at least ten times. This chain joins TRBV3-1 (or the pseudogene TRBV3-2) and TRBJ1-2, with TRBD1 matching 7 bases. The germline V gene has CDR1 LGHDT and CDR2 YNNKEL (reference sequence). The CDR3 covers 13 residues. Trimming took 3 bases from V and 6 from J; bases not matched to a gene: 4. This CDR3 reads CASSQGQSNGYTF. CDR3 bases: TGTGCCAGCAGCCAGGGACAGTCGAATGGCTACACCTTC.

This sequence joins TRBV29-1 and TRBJ1-1; 7 bases map to TRBD1. From germline, CDR1 is SQVTM and CDR2 ANQGSEA. The V and J ends lost 3 bases and 5 bases, in that order; junction bases with no gene match: 6. This CDR3 spans 13 amino acids. The CDR3 region has the DNA TGCAGCGTTGATAACAGGGGAGTAACTGAAGCTTTCTTT. This translates into CSVDNRGVTEAFF.

The CDR3 is CASSDKGLRGFNYNEQFF. The CDR3, as DNA: TGTGCCAGCAGTGATAAAGGACTGAGGGGGTTTAACTACAATGAGCAGTTCTTC. J is TRBJ2-1 and V is TRBV2; a possible D gene is TRBD1 (6 bases). Germline V CDR1 and CDR2: SNHLY, FYNNEI. The V end was cut by 3 bases, the J end by 3 bases, with 21 bases between. There are 18 residues in the CDR3.

The rearrangement uses TRBV2 and TRBJ1-5; D is unresolved. Trimming removed 6 bases from V and 8 bases from J, with 11 bases in between. The CDR3 contains 12 residues. Germline CDR1 SNHLY, CDR2 FYNNEI. CDR3 sequence (DNA): TGTGCCAGCAGCCGATTACTCGAGCCCCAGCATTTT. Amino acids: CASSRLLEPQHF.

V and J are TRBV4-1 and TRBJ2-3, with unresolved D. The CDR3 totals 16 residues. V was pared by 3 bases and J by 0 bases, with 13 bases between. CDR1 and CDR2 from the germline V gene are MGHRA and YSYEKL. CDR3 sequence: CASSQRSGTSTDTQYF. For the CDR3, the DNA is TGCGCCAGCAGCCAGCGATCCGGTACTAGCACAGATACGCAGTATTTT.

The rearrangement joins TRBV18 to TRBJ2-3; 10 bases align to TRBD2. V was clipped by 3 bases and J by 3 bases; unmatched bases: 6. The CDR3 spans 16 residues. Germline lookup yields CDR1 KGHSH and CDR2 LQKENI. The chain's CDR3 is CASSPPSGRNTDTQYF. DNA for the CDR3: TGTGCCAGCTCACCCCCTAGCGGGAGAAATACAGATACGCAGTATTTT.

J is TRBJ2-3 and V is TRBV27; 10 nucleotides match TRBD2. Trimming took 5 bases from V and 0 from J; bases not matched to a gene: 14. CDR1 and CDR2 (germline): MNHEY, SMNVEV (reference sequence). The CDR3 has 19 amino acids. This CDR3 reads CASSGRWASGGHSTDTQYF. CDR3 DNA sequence: TGTGCCAGCAGTGGGCGGTGGGCTAGCGGGGGTCATAGCACAGATACGCAGTATTTT.

The chain links TRBV11-2 to TRBJ1-2, with a tentative D call TRBD1 (6 bases). Germline V gene data show CDR1 as SGHAT and CDR2 as FQNNGV. Trimming removed 5 bases from V and 8 bases from J, with 12 bases in between. The CDR3 runs 12 residues. The CDR3 DNA follows: TGTGCCAGCAGCCACCCTACAGGGGGCTACACCTTC. Amino acids: CASSHPTGGYTF.

For the CDR3, the DNA is TGCGCCAGCACCCTCGGTGGGGCCCTCTACGAGCAGTACTTC. Its translation is CASTLGGALYEQYF. The chain joins TRBV5-1 to TRBJ2-7; D might be TRBD1 (5 bases). CDR1 and CDR2 (germline): SGHRS, YFSETQ. The CDR3 totals 14 residues. Trimming took off 6 bases at V and 3 bases at J, with 16 bases between the two ends.

The rearrangement joins TRBV4-1 to TRBJ2-2, with TRBD1 as a possible D gene (6 bases). Germline V lookup: CDR1 MGHRA, CDR2 YSYEKL. V was trimmed by 2 bases and J by 1 base, leaving 17 bases between them. This CDR3 region has 18 residues. The CDR3 DNA is TGCGCCAGCAGCCAATATGGCCCAGGGGCCCTGAACACCGGGGAGCTGTTTTTT. This translates into CASSQYGPGALNTGELFF.

The rearrangement uses TRBV11-2 and TRBJ2-1; 7 positions agree with TRBD2. The J segment lost 3 bases and the V segment lost 3 bases, leaving 2 bases of the junction unmatched. Germline loops: CDR1 SGHAT, CDR2 FQNNGV. The CDR3 runs to 14 residues. The CDR3 DNA reads TGTGCCAGCAGCTTGGGGACTAACTACAATGAGCAGTTCTTC. Its translation: CASSLGTNYNEQFF.